The 2 T cell receptor beta chains below were found in one sample sequenced in a study of early T cells in non-severe SARS-CoV-2 infection. One entry per CDR3 protein results from TCRdb running MiXCR on the 5' RACE reads. The repertoire has some 22,000 distinct CDR3 sequences, 4% of them found once; the top ten carry more than 1.1%. The sample comprised whole blood. The receptors were gathered from an adult who was a healthcare worker with PCR-confirmed SARS-CoV-2 infection or an uninfected control (not recorded which).

This clonotype was seen a few times. This chain links TRBV2 with TRBJ2-5, with D tentatively TRBD2 (5 bases). The germline CDR1 and CDR2 sequences are SNHLY and FYNNEI. The CDR3 runs 12 residues. Trimming pared 8 bases from V and 2 bases from J, leaving 9 bases between. CDR3 nucleotide sequence: TGTGCCAGCCGGACTGATCAAGAGACCCAGTACTTC. It specifies CASRTDQETQYF.

This clonotype occurred a few times. The rearrangement links TRBV7-9 to TRBJ1-3; no firm D call. The CDR3 runs to 15 residues. Germline V lookup: CDR1 SEHNR, CDR2 FQNEAQ (reference sequence). Deletions cut 2 bases from V and 0 bases from J, with 8 bases between. The CDR3 bases are TGTGCCAGCAGCTTAAACCCATACTCTGGAAACACCATATATTTT. It yields the protein CASSLNPYSGNTIYF.